This T cell receptor (beta chain) was sequenced in a study of T cell repertoires in cytomegalovirus infection. One entry per CDR3 protein, called by TCRdb with MiXCR from the reads. The data contain 85,000 to 130,000 distinct CDR3 sequences, 20% to 25% of them singletons. Trimming took off 3 bases at V and 6 bases at J, with 6 bases between the two ends. Germline V gene lookup returns CDR1 MDHEN and CDR2 SYDVKM. The CDR3 has 13 residues. The rearrangement joins TRBV28 to TRBJ2-6; D uncertain. Sequenced sample: CD8+ T cells from PBMCs. The receptor comes from a human donor in good health (CMV status not recorded). Some clones in this sample may be carry-over from other donors' samples. The CDR3 DNA follows: TGTGCCAGCAGTTTTTCCGAGGCCAACGTCCTGACTTTC. Its translation is CASSFSEANVLTF.